One and the same sample provided the 3 T cell receptor beta chains below, sequenced in a study of blood T cells in healthy people across ages. Then a second PCR, running about 6 to 11 cycles, was carried out with a sample-barcoded 5' primer and a J-beta primer mix. Via MiXCR, TCRdb re-called the 5' RACE reads, giving one row per CDR3 protein. The sample gives 1.5 million to 2 million distinct CDR3 sequences, about 31% of which show up once; around 11% is in the top ten. The source material was blood. These TCRs come from a woman aged 30 to 39 in good health.

This clonotype was recorded a few times. The chain combines TRBV29-1 with TRBJ2-7; tentatively, D is TRBD2 (5 bases). The germline V gene has CDR1 SQVTM and CDR2 ANQGSEA. With 5 bases removed from V and 4 bases from J, the gap between germline ends came to 12 bases. The CDR3 is 12 residues long. The CDR3 DNA reads TGCAGCGTTAAGTGGGAGTCATACGAGCAGTACTTC. It codes for CSVKWESYEQYF.

This chain uses TRBV28 with TRBJ2-5, with D unresolved. This CDR3 spans 15 amino acids. Trimming removed 5 bases at V and 0 bases at J, with 13 bases between. Per the germline V gene, CDR1 is MDHEN and CDR2 is SYDVKM. CDR3 sequence: CASSLQIRDQETQYF. The CDR3 region has the DNA TGTGCCAGCAGTCTTCAGATAAGGGACCAAGAGACCCAGTACTTC.

This clonotype was counted between two and nine times. The germline gene is not matched at one end of the junction; a read error may be the cause. J is TRBJ2-5 and V is TRBV7-9; 9 nucleotides line up with TRBD2. CDR1 and CDR2 from the germline V gene are SEHNR and FQNEAQ (reference sequence). CDR3 size: 15 residues. Here the CDR3 reads CTSSPFSGGQETQYF. CDR3 bases: TGTACCAGCAGCCCCTTTAGCGGGGGACAAGAGACCCAGTACTTC.